This T cell receptor beta chain was recorded in a study of CD8 T cells in ankylosing spondylitis (dated by TCRdb to the late 2010s). For context, the study as a whole: To find TCR variants linked to disease, the study profiled T cell receptor beta repertoires in ankylosing spondylitis patients and healthy donors. Peripheral blood was sampled, and synovial fluid was additionally collected from ankylosing spondylitis patients. The whole study cohort included over a hundred healthy donors and 25 or so ankylosing spondylitis patients. Broad study findings and their caveats: According to the report, matched synovial fluid samples from ankylosing spondylitis patients were significantly enriched for the disease-linked clones. Some of the motif variants had been reported before in the synovial fluid and blood of reactive arthritis patients, a finding that suggests common disease-initiation mechanisms. Blood from ankylosing spondylitis patients appeared to be characterized by a TCR beta motif composed of eight highly homologous amino acid variants. The disease-linked clones had a CD8+ phenotype and were found at relatively low frequencies in peripheral blood.

The CDR3 starts with the cysteine, ends with the phenylalanine, and has 17 residues. The only DNA kept is the CDR3, 51 bases in frame from the first base. V is reduced by 0 bases and J by 0 bases, leaving a spacing of 15 bases between them. CDR1 SGHDT and CDR2 YYEEEE were looked up in the germline V gene. TCRdb shows the sequencer as Illumina HiSeq 2500. TCR beta libraries were prepared by quantitative 5'-RACE with molecular barcodes. Turning to the authors' computational methods: A new computational method based on a probabilistic model of VDJ rearrangement was used to identify disease-linked TCR variants. TCRdb itself trimmed the public reads at Q25 with fastp, ran MiXCR and retained productive beta chains. Each CDR3 protein gets just one entry, which takes the most common genes and DNA from the rows behind it. The V and J calls, along with clone size, are taken from TCRdb and not from the paper's own processing. The sample contains fewer than 750,000 distinct CDR3 sequences, around 20% of them found a single time. About 19% of the sample goes to the ten largest clones.

The sample holds a few counts of this clonotype. The clone's antigen remains unknown. One base away there is no much larger clone; base qualities are not given. The TCR sequence derives from a male donor with ankylosing spondylitis. This receptor chain uses TRBV5-6 and TRBJ2-5; the D region possibly corresponds to TRBD2 (7 bases align). Input material: blood, either unsorted or a sorted T cell fraction (not recorded which). The CDR3 corresponds to CASSLVGGGQYQETQYF. Read as DNA, the sequence is TGTGCCAGCAGCTTGGTGGGCGGGGGCCAGTACCAAGAGACCCAGTACTTC.